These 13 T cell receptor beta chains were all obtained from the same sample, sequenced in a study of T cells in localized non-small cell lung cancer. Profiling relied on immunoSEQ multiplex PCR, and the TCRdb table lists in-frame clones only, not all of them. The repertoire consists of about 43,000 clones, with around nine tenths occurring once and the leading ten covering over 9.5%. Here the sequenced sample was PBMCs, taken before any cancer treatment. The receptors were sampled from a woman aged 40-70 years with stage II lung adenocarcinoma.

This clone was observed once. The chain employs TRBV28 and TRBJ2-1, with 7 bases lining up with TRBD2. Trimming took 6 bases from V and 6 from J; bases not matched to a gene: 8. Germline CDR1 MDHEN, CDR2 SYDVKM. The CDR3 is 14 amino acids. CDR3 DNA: TGTGCCAGCAGCCTGGGGGGGGGAGTCAATGAGCAGTTCTTC. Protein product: CASSLGGGVNEQFF.

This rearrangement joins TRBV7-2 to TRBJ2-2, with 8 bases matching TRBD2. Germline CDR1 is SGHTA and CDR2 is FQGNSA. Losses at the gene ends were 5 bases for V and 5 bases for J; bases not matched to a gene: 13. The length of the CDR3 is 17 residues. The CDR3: CASSPETGRADTGELFF. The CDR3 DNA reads TGTGCCAGCAGCCCCGAAACCGGGAGGGCCGATACCGGGGAGCTGTTTTTT.

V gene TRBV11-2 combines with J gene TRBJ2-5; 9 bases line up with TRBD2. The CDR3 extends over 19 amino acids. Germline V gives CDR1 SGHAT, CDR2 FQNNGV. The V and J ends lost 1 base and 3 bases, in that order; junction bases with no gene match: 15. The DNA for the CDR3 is TGTGCCAGCAGCTTAGGAATGGGGGTGGGACTAGCCTATAAAGAGACCCAGTACTTC. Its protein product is CASSLGMGVGLAYKETQYF.

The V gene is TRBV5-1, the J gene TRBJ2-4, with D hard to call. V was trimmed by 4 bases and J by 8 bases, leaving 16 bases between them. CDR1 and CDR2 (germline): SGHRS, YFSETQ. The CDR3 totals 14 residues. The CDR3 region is CASSRTRATDIQYF. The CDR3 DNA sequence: TGCGCCAGCAGCCGGACCCGTGCGACGGACATTCAGTACTTC.

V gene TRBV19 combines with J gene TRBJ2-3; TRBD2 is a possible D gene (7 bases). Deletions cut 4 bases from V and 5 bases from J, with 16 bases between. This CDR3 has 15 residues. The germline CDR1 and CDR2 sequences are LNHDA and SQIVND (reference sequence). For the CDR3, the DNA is TGTGCCAGTAGTACGTGGGGGGGCGAGGAAGATACGCAGTATTTT. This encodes CASSTWGGEEDTQYF.

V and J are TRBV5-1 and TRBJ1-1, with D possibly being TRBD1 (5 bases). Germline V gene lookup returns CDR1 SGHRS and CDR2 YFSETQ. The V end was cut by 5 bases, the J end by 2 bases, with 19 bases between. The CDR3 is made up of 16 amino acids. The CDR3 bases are TGCGCCAGCAGACTTACAGGAGGGGCTATTAACACTGAAGCTTTCTTT. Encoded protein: CASRLTGGAINTEAFF.

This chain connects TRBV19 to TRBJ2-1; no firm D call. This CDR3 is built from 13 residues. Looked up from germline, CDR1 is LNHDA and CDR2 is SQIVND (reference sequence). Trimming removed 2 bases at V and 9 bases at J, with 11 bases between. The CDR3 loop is CASSILSGGEQFF. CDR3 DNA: TGTGCCAGTAGTATACTGTCTGGCGGTGAGCAGTTCTTC. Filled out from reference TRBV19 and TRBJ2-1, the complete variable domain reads DGGITQSPKYLFRKEGQNVTLSCEQNLNHDAMYWYRQDPGQGLRLIYYSQIVNDFQKGDIAEGYSVSREKKESFPLTVTSAQKNPTAFYLCASSILSGGEQFFGPGTRLTVL.

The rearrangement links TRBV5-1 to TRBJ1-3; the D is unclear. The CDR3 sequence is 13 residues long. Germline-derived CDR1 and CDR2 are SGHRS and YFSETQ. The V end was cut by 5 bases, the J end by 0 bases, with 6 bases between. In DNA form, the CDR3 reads TGCGCCAGCAGTCAGGACTCTGGAAACACCATATATTTT. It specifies CASSQDSGNTIYF.

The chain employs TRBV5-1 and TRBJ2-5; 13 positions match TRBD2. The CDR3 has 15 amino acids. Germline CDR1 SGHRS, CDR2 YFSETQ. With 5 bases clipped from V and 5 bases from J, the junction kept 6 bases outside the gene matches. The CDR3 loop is CASRTSGGLGETQYF. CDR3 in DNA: TGCGCCAGCAGGACTAGCGGGGGGCTCGGGGAGACCCAGTACTTC.

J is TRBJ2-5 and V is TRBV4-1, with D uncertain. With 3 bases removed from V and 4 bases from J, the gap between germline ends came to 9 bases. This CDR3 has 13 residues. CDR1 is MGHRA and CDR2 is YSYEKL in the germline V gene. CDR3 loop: CASSQQVIETQYF. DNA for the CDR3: TGCGCCAGCAGCCAGCAGGTTATAGAGACCCAGTACTTC.

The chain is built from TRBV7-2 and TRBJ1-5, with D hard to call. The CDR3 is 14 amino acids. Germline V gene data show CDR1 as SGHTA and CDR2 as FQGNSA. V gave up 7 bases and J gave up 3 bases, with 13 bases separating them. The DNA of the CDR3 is TGTGCCAGCACGAAGACGGTCGCCAATCAGCCCCAGCATTTT. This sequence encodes CASTKTVANQPQHF.

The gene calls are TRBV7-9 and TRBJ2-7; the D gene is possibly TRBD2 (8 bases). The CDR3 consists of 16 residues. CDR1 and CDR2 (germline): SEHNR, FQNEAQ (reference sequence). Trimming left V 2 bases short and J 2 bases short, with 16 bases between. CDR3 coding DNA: TGTGCCAGCAGCTTAAGAGGGGGCGGGAGGACCTACGAGCAGTACTTC. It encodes CASSLRGGGRTYEQYF.

CDR3 DNA sequence: TGTGCCAGCAGAACGACAGGGGGCACAGAGCCCCAGCATTTT. This sequence encodes CASRTTGGTEPQHF. The chain is built from TRBV5-6 and TRBJ1-5, with 10 positions matching TRBD1. Per the germline V gene, CDR1 is SGHDT and CDR2 is YYEEEE. The CDR3 is 14 amino acids. Germline trimming cut 5 bases from V and 8 bases from J; bases unmatched to any gene: 7.